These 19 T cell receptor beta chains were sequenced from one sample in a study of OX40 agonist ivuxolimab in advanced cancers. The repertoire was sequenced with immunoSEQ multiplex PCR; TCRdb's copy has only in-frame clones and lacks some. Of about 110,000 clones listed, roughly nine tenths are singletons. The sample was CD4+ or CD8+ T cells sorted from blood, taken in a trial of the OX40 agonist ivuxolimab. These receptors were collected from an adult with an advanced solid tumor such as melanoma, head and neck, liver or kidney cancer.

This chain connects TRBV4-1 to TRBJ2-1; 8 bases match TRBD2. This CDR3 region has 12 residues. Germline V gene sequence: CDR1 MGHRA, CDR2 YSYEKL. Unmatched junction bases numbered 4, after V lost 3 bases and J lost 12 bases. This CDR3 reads CASSHPGTRQFF. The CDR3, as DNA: TGCGCCAGCAGCCACCCCGGGACTAGGCAGTTCTTC.

The CDR3 loop reads CASSLSTSEYEQYF. The CDR3, as DNA: TGCGCCAGCAGCTTGAGTACTAGCGAATACGAGCAGTACTTC. The chain joins TRBV5-1 to TRBJ2-7; 7 bases are a match to TRBD2. The CDR3 has 14 residues. With 1 base clipped from V and 4 bases from J, the junction kept 5 bases outside the gene matches. Germline V gene lookup returns CDR1 SGHRS and CDR2 YFSETQ.

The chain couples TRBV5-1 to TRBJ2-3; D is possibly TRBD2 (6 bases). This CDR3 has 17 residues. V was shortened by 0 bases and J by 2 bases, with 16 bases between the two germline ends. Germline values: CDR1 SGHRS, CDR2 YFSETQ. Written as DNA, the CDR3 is TGCGCCAGCAGCTTGGTCGGGGGTATGCCCCCCACAGATACGCAGTATTTT. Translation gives CASSLVGGMPPTDTQYF.

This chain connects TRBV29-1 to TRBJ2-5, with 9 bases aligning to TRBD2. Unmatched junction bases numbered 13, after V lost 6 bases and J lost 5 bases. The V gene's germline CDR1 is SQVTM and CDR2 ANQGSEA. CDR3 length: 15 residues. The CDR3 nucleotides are TGCAGCGTCCTCATCCTAGGGCTAGCGGGGGAGACCCAGTACTTC. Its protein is CSVLILGLAGETQYF.

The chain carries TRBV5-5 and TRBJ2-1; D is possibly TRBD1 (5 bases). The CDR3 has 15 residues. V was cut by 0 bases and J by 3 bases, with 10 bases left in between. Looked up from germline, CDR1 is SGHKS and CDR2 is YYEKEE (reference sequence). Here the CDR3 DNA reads TGTGCCAGCAGCTTGGGGTTAGGGGTCTACAATGAGCAGTTCTTC. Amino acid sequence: CASSLGLGVYNEQFF.

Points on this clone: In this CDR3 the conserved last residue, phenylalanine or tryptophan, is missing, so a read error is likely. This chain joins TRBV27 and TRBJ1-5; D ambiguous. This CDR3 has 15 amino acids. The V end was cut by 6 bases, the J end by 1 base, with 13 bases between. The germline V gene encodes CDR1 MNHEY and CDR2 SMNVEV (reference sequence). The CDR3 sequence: CASSQGPVSNQPQHL. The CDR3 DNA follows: TGTGCCAGCAGCCAAGGACCCGTAAGCAATCAGCCCCAGCATCTT.

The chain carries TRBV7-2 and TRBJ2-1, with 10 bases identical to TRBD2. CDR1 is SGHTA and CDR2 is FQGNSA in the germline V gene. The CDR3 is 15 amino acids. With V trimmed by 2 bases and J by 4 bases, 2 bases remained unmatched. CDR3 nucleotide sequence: TGTGCCAGCAGCTTACGGACTAGCGGATACAATGAGCAGTTCTTC. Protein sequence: CASSLRTSGYNEQFF. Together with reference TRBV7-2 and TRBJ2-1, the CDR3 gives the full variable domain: GAGVSQSPSNKVTEKGKDVELRCDPISGHTALYWYRQSLGQGLEFLIYFQGNSAPDKSGLPSDRFSAERTGGSVSTLTIQRTQQEDSAVYLCASSLRTSGYNEQFFGPGTRLTVL.

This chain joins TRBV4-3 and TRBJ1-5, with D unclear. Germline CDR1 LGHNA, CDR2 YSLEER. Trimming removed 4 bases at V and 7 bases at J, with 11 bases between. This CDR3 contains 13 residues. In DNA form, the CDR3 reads TGCGCCAGCAGCCTAGGAGTGAGGCAGCCCCAGCATTTT. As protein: CASSLGVRQPQHF.

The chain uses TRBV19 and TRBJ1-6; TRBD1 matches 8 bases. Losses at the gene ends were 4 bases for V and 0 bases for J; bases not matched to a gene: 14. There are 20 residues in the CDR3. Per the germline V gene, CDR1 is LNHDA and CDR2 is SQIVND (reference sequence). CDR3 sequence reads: CASSTPSGAGGNSYNSPLHF. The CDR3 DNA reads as TGTGCCAGTAGTACTCCGTCGGGGGCAGGGGGCAACTCCTATAATTCACCCCTCCACTTT.

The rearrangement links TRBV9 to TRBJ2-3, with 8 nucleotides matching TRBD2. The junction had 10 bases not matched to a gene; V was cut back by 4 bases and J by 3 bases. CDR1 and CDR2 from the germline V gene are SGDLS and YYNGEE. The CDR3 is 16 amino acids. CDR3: CASSPRYAGGTDTQYF. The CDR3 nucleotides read TGTGCCAGCAGCCCCCGTTACGCGGGAGGTACAGATACGCAGTATTTT.

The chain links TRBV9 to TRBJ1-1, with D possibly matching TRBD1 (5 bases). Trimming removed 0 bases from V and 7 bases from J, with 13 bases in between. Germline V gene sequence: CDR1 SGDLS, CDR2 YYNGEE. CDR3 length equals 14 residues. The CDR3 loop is CASSVDLKQVEAFF. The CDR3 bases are TGTGCCAGCAGCGTAGATCTAAAACAGGTTGAAGCTTTCTTT.

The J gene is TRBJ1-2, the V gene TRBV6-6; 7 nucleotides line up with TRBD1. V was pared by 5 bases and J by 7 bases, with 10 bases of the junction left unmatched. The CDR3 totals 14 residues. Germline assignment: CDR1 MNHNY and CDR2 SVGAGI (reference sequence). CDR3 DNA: TGTGCCAGCAGTCCGGGACAGTCGACTACTGGCTACACCTTC. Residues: CASSPGQSTTGYTF.

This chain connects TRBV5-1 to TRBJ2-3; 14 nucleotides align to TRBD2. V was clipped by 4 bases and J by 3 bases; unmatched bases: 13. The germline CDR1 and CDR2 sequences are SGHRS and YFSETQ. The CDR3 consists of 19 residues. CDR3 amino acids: CASSGLTSGRAGETDTQYF. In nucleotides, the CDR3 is TGCGCCAGCAGCGGACTGACTAGCGGGAGGGCCGGGGAGACAGATACGCAGTATTTT.

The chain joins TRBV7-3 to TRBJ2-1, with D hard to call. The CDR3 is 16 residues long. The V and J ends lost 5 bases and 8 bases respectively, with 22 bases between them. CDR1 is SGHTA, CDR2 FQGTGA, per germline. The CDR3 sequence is CASSPLESSAFDEQFF. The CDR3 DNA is TGTGCCAGCAGCCCTCTCGAGTCCTCCGCGTTCGATGAGCAGTTCTTC.

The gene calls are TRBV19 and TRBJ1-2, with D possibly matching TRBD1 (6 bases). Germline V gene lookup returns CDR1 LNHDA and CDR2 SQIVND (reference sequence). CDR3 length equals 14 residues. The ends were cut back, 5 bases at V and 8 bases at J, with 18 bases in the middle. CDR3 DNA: TGTGCCAGTAGTCCGGGGGCGCGCAGAACGGGCTACACCTTC. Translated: CASSPGARRTGYTF.

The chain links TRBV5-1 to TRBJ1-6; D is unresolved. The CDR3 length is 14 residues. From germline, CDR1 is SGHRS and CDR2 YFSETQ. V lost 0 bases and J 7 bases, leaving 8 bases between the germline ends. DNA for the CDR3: TGCGCCAGCAGCTTGGATGGGCGGAATTCACCCCTCCACTTT. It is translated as CASSLDGRNSPLHF. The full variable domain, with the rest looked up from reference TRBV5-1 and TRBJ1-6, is KAGVTQTPRYLIKTRGQQVTLSCSPISGHRSVSWYQQTPGQGLQFLFEYFSETQRNKGNFPGRFSGRQFSNSRSEMNVSTLELGDSALYLCASSLDGRNSPLHFGNGTRLTVT.

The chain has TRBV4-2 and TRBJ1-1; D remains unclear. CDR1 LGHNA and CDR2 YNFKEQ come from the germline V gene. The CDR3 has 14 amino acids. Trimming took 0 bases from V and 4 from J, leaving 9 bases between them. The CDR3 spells CASSQDKAATEAFF. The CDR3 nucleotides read TGTGCCAGCAGCCAAGATAAAGCTGCCACTGAAGCTTTCTTT.

CDR3 loop: CASSQSGDSYNEQFF. The CDR3 region has the DNA TGCGCCAGCAGCCAATCGGGGGACTCCTACAATGAGCAGTTCTTC. V is TRBV4-1 and J is TRBJ2-1; weak D call: TRBD2 (6 bases). There are 15 residues in the CDR3. Trimming stripped 2 bases from V and 0 bases from J, with 8 bases between. CDR1 and CDR2 from the germline V gene are MGHRA and YSYEKL.

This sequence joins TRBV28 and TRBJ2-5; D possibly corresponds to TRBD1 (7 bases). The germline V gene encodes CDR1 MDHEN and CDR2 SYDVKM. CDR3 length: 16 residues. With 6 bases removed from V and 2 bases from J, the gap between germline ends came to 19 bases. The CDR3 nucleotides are TGTGCCAGCAGAAACGCAGGGGGGAAGAGGCAAGAGACCCAGTACTTC. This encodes CASRNAGGKRQETQYF.